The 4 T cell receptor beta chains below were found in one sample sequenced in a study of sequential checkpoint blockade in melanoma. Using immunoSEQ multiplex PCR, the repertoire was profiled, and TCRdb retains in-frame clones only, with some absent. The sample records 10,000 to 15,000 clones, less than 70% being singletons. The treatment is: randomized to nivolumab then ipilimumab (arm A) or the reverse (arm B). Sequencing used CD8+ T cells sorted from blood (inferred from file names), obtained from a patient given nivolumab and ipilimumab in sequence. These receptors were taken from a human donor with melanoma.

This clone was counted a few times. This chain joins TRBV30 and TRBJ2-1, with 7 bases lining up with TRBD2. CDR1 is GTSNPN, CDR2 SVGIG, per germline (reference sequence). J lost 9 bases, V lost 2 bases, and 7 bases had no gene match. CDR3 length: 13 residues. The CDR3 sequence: CAWSNGGNGEQFF. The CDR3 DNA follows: TGTGCCTGGAGTAACGGGGGGAATGGTGAGCAGTTCTTC.

Here the CDR3 reads CASSLAEGQGAYEQYF. The CDR3 DNA sequence: TGTGCCAGCAGCTTAGCGGAGGGACAGGGAGCCTACGAGCAGTACTTC. This sequence joins TRBV11-1 and TRBJ2-7; 9 bases are shared with TRBD1. CDR3 length: 16 residues. Germline CDR1 reads SGHAT; CDR2 reads FQDESV (reference sequence). The J segment lost 2 bases and the V segment lost 0 bases, leaving 5 bases of the junction unmatched.

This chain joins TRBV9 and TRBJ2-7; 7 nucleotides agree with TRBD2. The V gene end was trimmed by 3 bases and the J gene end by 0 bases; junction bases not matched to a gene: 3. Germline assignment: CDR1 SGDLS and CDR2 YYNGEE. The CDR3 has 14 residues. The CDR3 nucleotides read TGTGCCAGCAGCGCTGGCGGGAGCTCCTACGAGCAGTACTTC. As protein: CASSAGGSSYEQYF.

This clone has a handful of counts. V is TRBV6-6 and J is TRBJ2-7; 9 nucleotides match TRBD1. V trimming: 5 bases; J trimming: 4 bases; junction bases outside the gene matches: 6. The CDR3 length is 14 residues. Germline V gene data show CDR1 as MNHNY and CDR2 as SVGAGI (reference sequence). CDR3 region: CASSAGTGRYEQYF. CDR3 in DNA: TGTGCCAGCAGTGCCGGGACAGGGAGGTACGAGCAGTACTTC.